These 7 T cell receptor beta chains came from one sample sequenced in a study of neurological immune-mediated disorders. One entry per CDR3 protein, called by TCRdb with MiXCR from the 5' RACE reads. The sample contains about 48,000 distinct CDR3 sequences, 1.9% of which appear only once. Material for sequencing was PBMCs. Source of these receptors: a woman in her forties with multiple sclerosis.

In its sample, this clonotype was seen many times. The J gene is TRBJ2-1, the V gene TRBV5-1; a possible D gene is TRBD2 (5 bases). Trimming stripped 1 base from V and 4 bases from J, with 12 bases between. The CDR3 runs to 15 residues. From germline, CDR1 is SGHRS and CDR2 YFSETQ. The CDR3 loop reads CASSLPLGAYNEQFF. The CDR3, as DNA: TGCGCCAGCAGCTTGCCCCTGGGAGCTTACAATGAGCAGTTCTTC.

This clonotype has ten or more counts. V gene TRBV25-1 combines with J gene TRBJ2-1; 8 nucleotides align to TRBD2. The CDR3 has 15 amino acids. Germline V gives CDR1 MGHDK, CDR2 SYGVNS. V lost 6 bases and J lost 7; bases outside the gene matches: 11. The CDR3 DNA follows: TGTGCCAGCAGACGCGGACTAGCTCTGCCAAATGAGCAGTTCTTC. It codes for CASRRGLALPNEQFF.

This clonotype was seen at least ten times. This chain uses TRBV12-3 or TRBV12-4 with TRBJ2-4; possible D gene TRBD2, 5 bases. The V end was cut by 6 bases, the J end by 7 bases, with 7 bases between. The CDR3 contains 11 residues. The CDR3 sequence is CASRLGNIQYF. The DNA of the CDR3 is TGTGCCAGCAGACTAGGCAACATTCAGTACTTC.

This clonotype was counted many times. This rearrangement joins TRBV27 to TRBJ1-5, with D maybe TRBD1 (6 bases). The CDR3 is made up of 18 amino acids. Germline CDR1 is MNHEY and CDR2 is SMNVEV (reference sequence). Trimming cost V 5 bases and J 1 base, with 21 bases left between them. The CDR3 is CASSLDRGGGASNQPQHF. CDR3 bases: TGTGCCAGCAGTCTCGATCGAGGTGGGGGGGCGAGCAATCAGCCCCAGCATTTT.

Ten or more counts support this clonotype. The chain employs TRBV12-3 or TRBV12-4 and TRBJ2-1, with TRBD2 matching 7 bases. The V and J ends lost 3 bases and 15 bases, in that order; junction bases with no gene match: 11. CDR3 length: 13 residues. The CDR3 DNA reads TGTGCCAGCAGTTTGGGGGGAGGGGTGATTCGGTTCTTC. Residues: CASSLGGGVIRFF.

This clonotype was observed many times. This rearrangement joins TRBV6-5 to TRBJ1-2; no firm D call. Between the trimmed V and J ends, which lost 4 bases and 1 base, there was a span of 10 bases. Germline V gene sequence: CDR1 MNHEY, CDR2 SVGAGI. This CDR3 region has 14 residues. As DNA, the CDR3 is TGTGCCAGCAGTTCCCCGACTCTTAACTATGGCTACACCTTC. Its translation is CASSSPTLNYGYTF.

This clonotype was recorded at least ten times. One end of the junction varies from germline; a read error may be responsible. The V and J genes are TRBV5-1 and TRBJ2-3; D not resolved. The CDR3 runs to 11 residues. Germline V gene sequence: CDR1 SGHRS, CDR2 YFSETQ. This chain's CDR3 is CASSLADTQYF. The DNA for the CDR3 is TGTGCCAGCAGTTTGGCAGATACGCAGTATTTT.